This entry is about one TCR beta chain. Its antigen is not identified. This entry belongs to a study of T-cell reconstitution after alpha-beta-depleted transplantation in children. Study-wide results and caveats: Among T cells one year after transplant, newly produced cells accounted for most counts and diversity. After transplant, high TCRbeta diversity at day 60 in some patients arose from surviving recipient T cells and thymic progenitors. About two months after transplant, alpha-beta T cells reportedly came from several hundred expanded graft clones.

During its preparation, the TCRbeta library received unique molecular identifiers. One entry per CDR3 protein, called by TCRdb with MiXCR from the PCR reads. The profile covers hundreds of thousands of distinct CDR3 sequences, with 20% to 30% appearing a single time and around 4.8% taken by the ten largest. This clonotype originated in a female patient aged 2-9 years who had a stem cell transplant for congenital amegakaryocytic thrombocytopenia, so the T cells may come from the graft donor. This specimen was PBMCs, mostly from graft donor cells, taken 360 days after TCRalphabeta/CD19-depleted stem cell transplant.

The DNA of the CDR3 is TGTGCCAGCAGTTTGGGGACAGGGAACACCGGGGAGCTGTTTTTT. It specifies CASSLGTGNTGELFF. This chain links TRBV12-3 or TRBV12-4 with TRBJ2-2; 8 bases map to TRBD1. The trim removed 3 bases at V and 1 base at J, leaving 1 base unmatched. The CDR3 extends over 15 amino acids.